This TCR beta chain was sequenced in a study of human T cells and chemical hapten exposure. TCRdb used MiXCR to reprocess the RACE reads, holding one entry per CDR3 protein. In the table there are under 450,000 distinct CDR3 sequences, around 4.8% of which are singletons. Time point given: patch test 1, 2 weeks after DPC sensitization. Treatment given: therapeutic diphenylcyclopropenone sensitization with weekly scalp DPC. Germline V lookup: CDR1 SNHLY, CDR2 FYNNEI. This CDR3 is 13 amino acids long. The V end was cut by 0 bases, the J end by 7 bases, with 9 bases between. The chain combines TRBV2 with TRBJ1-1; D perhaps matches TRBD1 (5 bases). The sample in question was whole blood, obtained in connection with sensitization to the hapten diphenylcyclopropenone (DPC). This TCR derives from a woman aged 45-65 years with alopecia areata. Some clones in this sample may be carry-over from other donors' samples. CDR3 residues: CASSEAGTLEAFF. CDR3 nucleotides: TGTGCCAGCAGTGAAGCGGGGACCCTTGAAGCTTTCTTT.